The 21 T cell receptor beta chains below come from one sample, sequenced in a study of CD8 T cells in Susac syndrome. RNA was extracted with the RNeasy kit, and a quantity of roughly 0.45 to 1 ug was reverse transcribed using random hexamers. Each CDR3 protein gets one entry after TCRdb re-called the immunoSEQ multiplex PCR reads with MiXCR. The sample lists more than 95,000 distinct CDR3 sequences, around 94% occurring once. Material for sequencing was CD4+ T cells from PBMCs. The receptors derive from a human donor with multiple sclerosis.

This clonotype was detected only once. The chain employs TRBV6-2 or TRBV6-3 and TRBJ1-5, with a weak D call TRBD1 (5 bases). V gave up 9 bases and J gave up 3 bases, with 12 bases separating them. This CDR3 is built from 13 residues. The germline V gene encodes CDR1 MNHEY and CDR2 SVGEGT. CDR3: CASTRQFNQPQHF. Written as DNA, the CDR3 is TGTGCCAGTACGAGACAGTTCAATCAGCCCCAGCATTTT.

J is TRBJ2-5 and V is TRBV30; D is perhaps TRBD2 (6 bases). The CDR3 extends over 14 amino acids. The germline V and J ends were trimmed by 2 bases and 2 bases, with 12 bases remaining between them. CDR1 and CDR2 from the germline V gene are GTSNPN and SVGIG (reference sequence). The CDR3 region has the DNA TGTGCCTGGAGTCCCAGGACTATACAAGAGACCCAGTACTTC. As protein: CAWSPRTIQETQYF. Complete variable domain (other parts from reference TRBV30 and TRBJ2-5): SQTIHQWPATLVQPVGSPLSLECTVEGTSNPNLYWYRQAAGRGLQLLFYSVGIGQISSEVPQNLSASRPQDRQFILSSKKLLLSDSGFYLCAWSPRTIQETQYFGPGTRLLVL.

The chain is built from TRBV4-2 and TRBJ2-4, with D uncertain. The CDR3 sequence is 15 residues long. Trimming cost V 0 bases and J 5 bases, with 11 bases left between them. Looked up from germline, CDR1 is LGHNA and CDR2 is YNFKEQ. This CDR3 is CASSQDGIEENIQYF. Written as DNA, the CDR3 is TGTGCCAGCAGCCAAGATGGCATTGAGGAAAACATTCAGTACTTC.

CDR3 nucleotide sequence: TGCGCCAGCAGCCCCCGCCGAGCGGGTAGCACAGATACGCAGTATTTT. Translated: CASSPRRAGSTDTQYF. The chain uses TRBV5-1 and TRBJ2-3; the D gene is possibly TRBD2 (6 bases). Germline lookup yields CDR1 SGHRS and CDR2 YFSETQ. CDR3 length equals 16 residues. The V gene lost 4 bases and the J gene lost 0 bases, with 15 bases spanning the gap. The full variable domain, rest sourced from reference TRBV5-1 and TRBJ2-3, is KAGVTQTPRYLIKTRGQQVTLSCSPISGHRSVSWYQQTPGQGLQFLFEYFSETQRNKGNFPGRFSGRQFSNSRSEMNVSTLELGDSALYLCASSPRRAGSTDTQYFGPGTRLTVL.

This clonotype was observed once. This sequence joins TRBV18 and TRBJ2-5; D tentatively reads TRBD1 or TRBD2 (5 bases each). V lost 3 bases and J 3 bases, leaving 11 bases between the germline ends. Per germline, CDR1 KGHSH and CDR2 LQKENI. This CDR3 has 14 amino acids. CDR3 sequence reads: CASSPSRGEETQYF. As DNA, the CDR3 is TGTGCCAGCTCACCCTCCAGAGGGGAAGAGACCCAGTACTTC.

This chain uses TRBV12-3 or TRBV12-4 with TRBJ2-7; D gene unclear. The CDR3 covers 14 residues. The V and J ends lost 7 bases and 6 bases respectively, with 19 bases between them. The CDR3 is CASTAGLLDGEQYF. DNA for the CDR3: TGTGCCAGCACCGCCGGGCTCCTCGATGGCGAGCAGTACTTC.

This chain links TRBV12-3 or TRBV12-4 with TRBJ2-1, with D tentatively TRBD1 (5 bases). The CDR3 is 12 amino acids. Between the trimmed V and J ends, which lost 2 bases and 9 bases, there was a span of 8 bases. CDR3 DNA sequence: TGTGCCAGCAGTTTAATCAGGGTTGAGCAGTTCTTC. It yields the protein CASSLIRVEQFF.

The V and J genes are TRBV25-1 and TRBJ1-2; a weak D match, TRBD1 (6 bases). The CDR3 runs 16 residues. Per the germline V gene, CDR1 is MGHDK and CDR2 is SYGVNS. Trimming took off 0 bases at V and 7 bases at J, with 18 bases between the two ends. Here the CDR3 reads CASSEYYRAGLSGYTF. Here the CDR3 DNA reads TGTGCCAGCAGTGAATACTACAGGGCGGGTTTGTCTGGCTACACCTTC.

The genes are TRBV2 and TRBJ1-5; D is uncertain. The CDR3 extends over 14 amino acids. The V gene's germline CDR1 is SNHLY and CDR2 FYNNEI. Trimming removed 1 base at V and 8 bases at J, with 12 bases between. CDR3 protein: CASSEEHLFKPQHF. The CDR3 DNA reads as TGTGCCAGCAGTGAAGAACATCTATTCAAGCCCCAGCATTTT.

J is TRBJ2-5 and V is TRBV2; D gene uncertain. The CDR3 is made up of 14 amino acids. V was trimmed by 0 bases and J by 5 bases, leaving 10 bases between them. Germline CDR1 is SNHLY and CDR2 is FYNNEI. The CDR3 sequence is CASSEASLRETQYF. CDR3 nucleotide sequence: TGTGCCAGCAGTGAAGCTTCCCTCCGGGAGACCCAGTACTTC.

This clonotype was observed a few times. V usage is TRBV5-1 and J usage is TRBJ2-7; D unresolved. Germline V lookup: CDR1 SGHRS, CDR2 YFSETQ. Trimming cost V 0 bases and J 2 bases, with 3 bases left between them. This CDR3 contains 12 residues. CDR3 coding DNA: TGCGCCAGCAGCTTGGAGGCCTACGAGCAGTACTTC. As protein: CASSLEAYEQYF. Full variable domain (rest looked up from reference TRBV5-1 and TRBJ2-7): KAGVTQTPRYLIKTRGQQVTLSCSPISGHRSVSWYQQTPGQGLQFLFEYFSETQRNKGNFPGRFSGRQFSNSRSEMNVSTLELGDSALYLCASSLEAYEQYFGPGTRLTVT.

The CDR3 region is CASSPYGNTIYF. The DNA of the CDR3 is TGTGCCAGCAGCCCTTACGGAAACACCATATATTTT. The V and J genes are TRBV7-2 and TRBJ1-3; D is uncertain. This CDR3 is 12 amino acids long. V lost 5 bases and J 4 bases, leaving 6 bases between the germline ends. Germline V gives CDR1 SGHTA, CDR2 FQGNSA.

V is TRBV7-3 and J is TRBJ2-5; D is possibly TRBD1 (5 bases). V gave up 5 bases and J gave up 5 bases, with 15 bases separating them. The CDR3 loop spans 14 amino acids. Per germline, CDR1 SGHTA and CDR2 FQGTGA. As DNA, the CDR3 is TGTGCCAGCAGCCTTTCAGGGTCGCTCGAGACCCAGTACTTC. Its protein product is CASSLSGSLETQYF.

The chain uses TRBV11-1 and TRBJ2-2; D call uncertain. Trimming took 1 base from V and 1 from J, leaving 4 bases between them. The CDR3 has 14 amino acids. Looked up from germline, CDR1 is SGHAT and CDR2 is FQDESV (reference sequence). The CDR3 nucleotides read TGTGCCAGCAGCTTAGGCCTGAACACCGGGGAGCTGTTTTTT. Residues: CASSLGLNTGELFF.

The chain carries TRBV9 and TRBJ2-7; D is unresolved. Trimming took 4 bases from V and 3 from J, leaving 11 bases between them. The CDR3 extends over 13 amino acids. Germline V lookup: CDR1 SGDLS, CDR2 YYNGEE. The CDR3 spells CASSTTTNYEQYF. For the CDR3, the DNA is TGTGCCAGCAGCACCACAACCAACTACGAGCAGTACTTC.

The chain is built from TRBV29-1 and TRBJ2-7; D not resolved. Trimming cost V 4 bases and J 7 bases, with 11 bases left between them. Germline V lookup: CDR1 SQVTM, CDR2 ANQGSEA. CDR3 length: 11 amino acids. CDR3 sequence: CSVVRAREQYF. DNA for the CDR3: TGCAGCGTTGTACGGGCGCGGGAGCAGTACTTC.

V gene TRBV3-1 combines with J gene TRBJ2-7; D remains unclear. V lost 4 bases and J 2 bases, leaving 9 bases between the germline ends. The CDR3 runs to 13 residues. In germline, CDR1 is LGHDT, CDR2 YNNKEL (reference sequence). In DNA form, the CDR3 reads TGTGCCAGCAGCCCCCCTTGGACCTACGAGCAGTACTTC. This encodes CASSPPWTYEQYF.

The chain recombines TRBV5-1 with TRBJ1-1, with a possible D match to TRBD1 (5 bases). Looked up from germline, CDR1 is SGHRS and CDR2 is YFSETQ. This CDR3 is built from 14 residues. Trimming left V 3 bases short and J 7 bases short, with 16 bases between. In DNA, the CDR3 is TGCGCCAGCAGCTCAAGTCGGGACGGCAATGAAGCTTTCTTT. Translating it yields CASSSSRDGNEAFF.

The chain has TRBV4-1 and TRBJ2-7; TRBD1 is a possible D gene (6 bases). This CDR3 has 15 residues. Trimming removed 0 bases from V and 4 bases from J, with 13 bases in between. Germline CDR1 is MGHRA and CDR2 is YSYEKL. CDR3 residues: CASSQELTGTYEQYF. The CDR3 region has the DNA TGCGCCAGCAGCCAAGAATTAACAGGGACGTACGAGCAGTACTTC.

The chain recombines TRBV12-3 or TRBV12-4 with TRBJ1-3; maybe TRBD1 (6 bases). CDR3 size: 15 residues. V lost 6 bases, J lost 0 bases, and 12 bases lay in between. The CDR3 region has the DNA TGTGCCAGCAGCCAGACAGGCTTCTCTGGAAACACCATATATTTT. Protein: CASSQTGFSGNTIYF.

This rearrangement joins TRBV5-4 to TRBJ2-4; no reliable D call. Germline-derived CDR1 and CDR2 are SGHNT and YYREEE (reference sequence). V was cut by 0 bases and J by 3 bases, with 10 bases left in between. CDR3 length equals 15 residues. CDR3 DNA: TGTGCCAGCAGCTTGGGCGGCGTGGTCAAAAACATTCAGTACTTC. Amino acid sequence: CASSLGGVVKNIQYF.